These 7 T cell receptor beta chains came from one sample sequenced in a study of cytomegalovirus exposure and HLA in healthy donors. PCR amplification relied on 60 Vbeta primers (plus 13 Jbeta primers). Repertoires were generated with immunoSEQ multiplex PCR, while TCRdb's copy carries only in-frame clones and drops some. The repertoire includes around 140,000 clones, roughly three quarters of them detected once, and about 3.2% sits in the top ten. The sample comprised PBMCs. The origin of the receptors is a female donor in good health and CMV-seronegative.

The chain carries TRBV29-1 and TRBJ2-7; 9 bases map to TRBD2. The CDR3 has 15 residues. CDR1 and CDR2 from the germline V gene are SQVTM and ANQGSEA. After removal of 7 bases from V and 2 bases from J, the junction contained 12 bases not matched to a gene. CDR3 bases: TGCAGCGCGGTTGTGCGGGGGGGTACCCCCTACGAGCAGTACTTC. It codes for CSAVVRGGTPYEQYF.

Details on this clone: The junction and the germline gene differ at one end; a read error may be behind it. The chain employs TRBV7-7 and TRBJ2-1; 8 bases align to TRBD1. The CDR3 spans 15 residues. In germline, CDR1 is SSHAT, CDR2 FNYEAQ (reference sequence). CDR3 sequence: CASSSGQGAYNEQFF. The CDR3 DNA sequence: TGTGCTAGCAGCTCCGGACAGGGAGCCTACAATGAGCAGTTCTTC.

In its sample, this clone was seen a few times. The CDR3 region is CASSPGVRRTDTQYF. CDR3 nucleotide sequence: TGTGCCAGCTCACCCGGGGTACGACGGACAGATACGCAGTATTTT. The V and J genes are TRBV18 and TRBJ2-3, with D perhaps matching TRBD2 (5 bases). Trimming removed 3 bases at V and 3 bases at J, with 13 bases between. The CDR3 length is 15 residues. In germline, CDR1 is KGHSH, CDR2 LQKENI.

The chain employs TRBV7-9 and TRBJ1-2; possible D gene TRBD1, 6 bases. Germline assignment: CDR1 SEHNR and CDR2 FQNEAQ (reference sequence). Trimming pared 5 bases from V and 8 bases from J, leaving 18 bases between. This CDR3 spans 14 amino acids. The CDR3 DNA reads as TGTGCCAGCAGCCCCTTACAGGGACGAGGAGGCTACACCTTC. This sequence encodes CASSPLQGRGGYTF.

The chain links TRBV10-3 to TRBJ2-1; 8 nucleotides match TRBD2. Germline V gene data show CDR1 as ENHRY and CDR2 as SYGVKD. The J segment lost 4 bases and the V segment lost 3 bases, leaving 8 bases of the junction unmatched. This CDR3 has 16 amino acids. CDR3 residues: CAISDFKREKYNEQFF. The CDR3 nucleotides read TGTGCCATCAGTGATTTTAAGCGGGAGAAATACAATGAGCAGTTCTTC.

The CDR3 loop reads CASSHPQRELFF. In DNA form, the CDR3 reads TGCGCCAGCAGCCACCCACAGCGGGAGCTGTTTTTT. This chain joins TRBV4-1 and TRBJ2-2; no definite D call. The ends were cut back, 3 bases at V and 9 bases at J, with 8 bases in the middle. Germline-derived CDR1 and CDR2 are MGHRA and YSYEKL. This CDR3 is 12 amino acids long.

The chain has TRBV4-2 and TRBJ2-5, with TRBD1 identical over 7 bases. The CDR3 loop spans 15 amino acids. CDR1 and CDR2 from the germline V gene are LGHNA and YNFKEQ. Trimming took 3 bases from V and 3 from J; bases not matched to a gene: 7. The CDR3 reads CASSHPSTGKETQYF. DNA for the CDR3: TGTGCCAGCAGCCATCCTTCGACAGGGAAAGAGACCCAGTACTTC.